Here is one T cell receptor beta chain with its context. Its binding antigen is unknown. Base qualities are not provided; no much larger clone lies one nucleotide away. The study evaluated CTLA-4 blockade (ipilimumab) given together with focal radiation therapy in patients who had chemo-refractory metastatic non-small-cell lung cancer. These data belong to a study of radiotherapy plus CTLA-4 blockade in lung cancer (dated by TCRdb to the late 2010s). In the study overall: Objective responses occurred in approximately 19% of enrolled patients, and just over 30% achieved disease control. Overall study results and their limits: TCR clones derived from tumors expanded in peripheral blood after treatment with radiotherapy and ipilimumab. The strongest predictors of response were reported to be early dynamic shifts in blood T cell clones along with a rise in serum interferon-beta following radiation.

The CDR3 holds 14 amino acids from the cysteine to the phenylalanine. This entry keeps only the CDR3 DNA: 42 bases, framed from base 1. V is trimmed back by 4 bases and J by 9 bases, and the junction contains 10 bases that no gene match accounts for. CDR1 and CDR2, per the germline V gene (reference sequence), are SGHNT and YYREEE. The library was prepared using the immunoSEQ multiplex PCR assay. TCRdb stores this immuneACCESS table with in-frame sequences only. Part of the clones is absent; in the studies checked, under half of the shortfall reflects unresolved V genes, and no reason is known for the rest. The sample profile shows approximately 67,000 clones; approximately 82% of them were found once. Roughly 3.9% of the sample is held by the ten biggest clonotypes.

In this chain, TRBV5-4 is recombined with TRBJ2-1, with 7 bases aligning to TRBD2. The source of this sequence is a human donor with non-small cell lung cancer who had a partial response to radiotherapy plus ipilimumab. The sample here was peripheral blood, taken from a patient treated with radiotherapy plus ipilimumab. The encoded CDR3 is CASSRSLGGGEQFF. The bases are TGTGCCAGCAGCCGTTCGCTGGGGGGGGGTGAGCAGTTCTTC.